The clone carrying this T cell receptor beta chain has only one observation. These data belong to a study of identical twins. A template switching step contributed a universal primer site, while unique molecular identifiers were present in the cDNA. One entry per CDR3 protein results from TCRdb running MiXCR on the 5' RACE reads. The table shows roughly 480,000 distinct CDR3 sequences, with 20% to 25% occurring only once. CDR1 is SNHLY and CDR2 is FYNNEI in the germline V gene. V lost 1 base and J 2 bases, leaving 6 bases between the germline ends. The CDR3 is 13 residues long. The sample also formed part of further work on T cells expressing NK-cell markers. From that report: Obtained from sorted CD3+CD56+NKG2C+, CD3+CD56+NKG2C- and CD3+CD56-NKG2C+ T cells were the TCR beta repertoires. The eight sequenced donors comprised seven who were HCMV-seropositive and one who was seronegative.

This chain connects TRBV2 to TRBJ2-7; D remains ambiguous. The TCR originated in a woman between 18 and 29 years old in good health. Sequencing used CD4+ T cells sorted from blood. The CDR3 loop is CASSEDRAYEQYF. The CDR3, as DNA: TGTGCCAGCAGTGAAGATCGCGCCTACGAGCAGTACTTC.